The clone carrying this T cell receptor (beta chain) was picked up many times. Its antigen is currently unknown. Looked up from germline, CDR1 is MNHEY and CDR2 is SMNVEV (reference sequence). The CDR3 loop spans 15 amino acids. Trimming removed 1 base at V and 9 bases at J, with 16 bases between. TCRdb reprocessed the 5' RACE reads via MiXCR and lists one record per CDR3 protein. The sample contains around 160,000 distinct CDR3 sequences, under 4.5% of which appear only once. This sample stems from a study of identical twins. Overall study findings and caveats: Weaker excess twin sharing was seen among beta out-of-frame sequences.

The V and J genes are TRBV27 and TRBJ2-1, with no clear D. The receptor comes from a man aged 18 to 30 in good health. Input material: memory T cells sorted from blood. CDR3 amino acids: CASSLWGRNDGEQFF. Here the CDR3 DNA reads TGTGCCAGCAGTTTATGGGGAAGGAATGACGGTGAGCAGTTCTTC.